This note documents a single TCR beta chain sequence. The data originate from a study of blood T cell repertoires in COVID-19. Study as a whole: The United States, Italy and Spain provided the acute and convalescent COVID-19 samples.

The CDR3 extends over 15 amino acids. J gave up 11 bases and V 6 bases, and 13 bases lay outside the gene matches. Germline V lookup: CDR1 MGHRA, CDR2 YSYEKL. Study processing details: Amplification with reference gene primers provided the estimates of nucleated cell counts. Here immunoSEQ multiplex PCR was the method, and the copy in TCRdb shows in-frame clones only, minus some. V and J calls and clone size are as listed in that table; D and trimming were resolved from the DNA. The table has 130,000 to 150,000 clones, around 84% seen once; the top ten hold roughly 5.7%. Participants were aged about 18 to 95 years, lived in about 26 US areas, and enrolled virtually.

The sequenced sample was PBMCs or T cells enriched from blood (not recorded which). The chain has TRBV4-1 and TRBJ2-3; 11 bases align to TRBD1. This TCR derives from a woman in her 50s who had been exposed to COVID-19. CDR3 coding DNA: TGCGCCAGCAGTGCGCCGGGACAGGGGGATTTGAAGCAGTATTTT. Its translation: CASSAPGQGDLKQYF.